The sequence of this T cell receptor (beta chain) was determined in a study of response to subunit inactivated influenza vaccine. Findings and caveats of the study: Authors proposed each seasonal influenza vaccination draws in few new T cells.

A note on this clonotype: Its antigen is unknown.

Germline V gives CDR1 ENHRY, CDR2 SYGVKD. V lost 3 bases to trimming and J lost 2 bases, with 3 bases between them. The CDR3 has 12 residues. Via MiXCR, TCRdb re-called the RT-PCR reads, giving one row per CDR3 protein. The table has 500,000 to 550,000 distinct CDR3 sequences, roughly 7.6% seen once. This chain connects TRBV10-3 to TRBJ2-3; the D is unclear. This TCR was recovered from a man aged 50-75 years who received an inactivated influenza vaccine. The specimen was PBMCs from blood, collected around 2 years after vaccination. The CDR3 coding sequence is TGTGCCATCAGTGAAGACACAGATACGCAGTATTTT. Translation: CAISEDTDTQYF.